The 5 T cell receptor beta chains below all came from one sample that was sequenced in a study of blood T cell repertoires in COVID-19. TCRdb's table, derived via immunoSEQ multiplex PCR, lists solely in-frame clones and lacks some. This repertoire shows around 100,000 clones, over 75% found once; its top ten account for around 7%. Input material: peripheral blood. These TCRs come from a human donor with acute or convalescent COVID-19. The donor label of this sample is uncertain.

The chain recombines TRBV11-3 with TRBJ1-3; 7 positions agree with TRBD1. The trim removed 5 bases at V and 0 bases at J, leaving 7 bases unmatched. CDR3 length equals 16 residues. The germline V gene encodes CDR1 SGHNT and CDR2 YENEEA. As DNA, the CDR3 is TGTGCCAGCAGCGCCCGACAGGGCCTCTCTGGAAACACCATATATTTT. Encoded protein: CASSARQGLSGNTIYF.

The chain couples TRBV5-1 to TRBJ1-1; a possible D gene is TRBD1 (6 bases). The V end lost 3 bases, the J end lost 6 bases, and 18 bases lay between the germline ends. The CDR3 is 15 residues long. CDR1 SGHRS and CDR2 YFSETQ come from the germline V gene. Here the CDR3 DNA reads TGCGCCAGCAGCTGGTCCGGGACAACTAGATCTGAAGCTTTCTTT. It encodes CASSWSGTTRSEAFF.

This rearrangement joins TRBV6-2 or TRBV6-3 to TRBJ2-7; TRBD1 aligns across 10 bases. The trim removed 2 bases at V and 6 bases at J, leaving 1 base unmatched. The CDR3 totals 13 residues. Per germline, CDR1 MNHEY and CDR2 SVGEGT. The chain's CDR3 is CASSYGDRGEQYF. The CDR3 DNA reads TGTGCCAGCAGTTACGGGGACAGGGGCGAGCAGTACTTC.

This chain uses TRBV7-8 with TRBJ2-2, with 9 bases that match TRBD2. Losses at the gene ends were 1 base for V and 4 bases for J; bases not matched to a gene: 4. CDR3 length: 16 residues. Germline V gene lookup returns CDR1 SGHVS and CDR2 FQNEAQ. The CDR3 protein is CASSLVAGGSTGELFF. In DNA, the CDR3 is TGTGCCAGCAGCTTAGTGGCGGGGGGGTCCACCGGGGAGCTGTTTTTT.

V gene TRBV28 combines with J gene TRBJ1-1; no reliable D call. V was pared by 8 bases and J by 4 bases, with 14 bases between. In germline, CDR1 is MDHEN, CDR2 SYDVKM. The CDR3 sequence is 13 residues long. CDR3: CASGRREGTEAFF. CDR3 DNA sequence: TGTGCCAGCGGGAGGCGGGAGGGCACTGAAGCTTTCTTT.